This T cell receptor (beta chain) emerged from a study of identical twins. TCRdb re-derived calls from the 5' RACE reads in MiXCR, one entry per CDR3 protein. The repertoire consists of some 460,000 distinct CDR3 sequences, with around 14% occurring once and the leading ten covering roughly 0.56%. The V end was cut by 3 bases, the J end by 3 bases, with 8 bases between. In germline, CDR1 is DFQATT, CDR2 SNEGSKA (reference sequence). CDR3 length equals 13 residues. This sample was shared with a second study, whose subject was yellow fever vaccine responses in identical twins.

The clonotype originates from a woman aged 18-30 years in good health. The chain has TRBV20-1 and TRBJ2-2, with D hard to call. The sequencing sample was made of CD4+ T cells sorted from blood. The CDR3 sequence is CSARQTDTGELFF. CDR3 DNA sequence: TGCAGTGCTAGGCAGACTGACACCGGGGAGCTGTTTTTT.